This TCR beta chain was sequenced during a study of blood T cell repertoires in COVID-19. CDR1 MDHEN and CDR2 SYDVKM come from the germline V gene. The CDR3 is 16 residues long. The ends were cut back, 1 base at V and 4 bases at J, with 14 bases in the middle. In the original processing: Reference gene primer amplification gave nucleated cell count estimates. This table comes from immunoSEQ multiplex PCR, and its TCRdb copy is limited to in-frame clones, with some not included. D and trimming were read from the DNA, whereas the V and J calls and clone size are those reported in that table. The sample carries approximately 220,000 clones, 83% recorded once.

Sample: PBMCs or T cells enriched from blood (not recorded which). This sequence was found in a woman aged 45-59 years who had been exposed to COVID-19. The J gene is TRBJ1-3, the V gene TRBV28, with D tentatively TRBD1 (6 bases). The CDR3, as DNA: TGTGCCAGCAGTTTATCAGGTCAGGGGAAAGGAAACACCATATATTTT. Its translation: CASSLSGQGKGNTIYF.